This T cell receptor (beta chain) was sequenced in a study of OX40 agonist ivuxolimab in advanced cancers. Study-level points and caveats: Expanded clones were, on average, more numerous in CD8+ T cells than in CD4+.

Libraries were prepared by immunoSEQ multiplex PCR; TCRdb keeps only in-frame clonotypes and omits some of them. The sample records 20,000 to 25,000 clones, 65% to 85% being singletons. Turning to this clone: Antigen specificity is unknown.

The length of the CDR3 is 17 residues. Between the trimmed V and J ends, which lost 5 bases and 5 bases, there was a span of 25 bases. The germline V gene encodes CDR1 GTSNPN and CDR2 SVGIG (reference sequence). The source is an adult with an advanced solid tumor such as melanoma, head and neck, liver or kidney cancer. The chain has TRBV30 and TRBJ1-5; D may be TRBD1 (5 bases). Source: CD4+ or CD8+ T cells sorted from blood, taken in a trial of the OX40 agonist ivuxolimab. CDR3 DNA sequence: TGTGCCTGGCCAGAGCCCCGGGACCCCCGGCCCTATCAGCCCCAGCATTTT. Translating it yields CAWPEPRDPRPYQPQHF. Filled out from reference TRBV30 and TRBJ1-5, the complete variable domain reads SQTIHQWPATLVQPVGSPLSLECTVEGTSNPNLYWYRQAAGRGLQLLFYSVGIGQISSEVPQNLSASRPQDRQFILSSKKLLLSDSGFYLCAWPEPRDPRPYQPQHFGDGTRLSIL.